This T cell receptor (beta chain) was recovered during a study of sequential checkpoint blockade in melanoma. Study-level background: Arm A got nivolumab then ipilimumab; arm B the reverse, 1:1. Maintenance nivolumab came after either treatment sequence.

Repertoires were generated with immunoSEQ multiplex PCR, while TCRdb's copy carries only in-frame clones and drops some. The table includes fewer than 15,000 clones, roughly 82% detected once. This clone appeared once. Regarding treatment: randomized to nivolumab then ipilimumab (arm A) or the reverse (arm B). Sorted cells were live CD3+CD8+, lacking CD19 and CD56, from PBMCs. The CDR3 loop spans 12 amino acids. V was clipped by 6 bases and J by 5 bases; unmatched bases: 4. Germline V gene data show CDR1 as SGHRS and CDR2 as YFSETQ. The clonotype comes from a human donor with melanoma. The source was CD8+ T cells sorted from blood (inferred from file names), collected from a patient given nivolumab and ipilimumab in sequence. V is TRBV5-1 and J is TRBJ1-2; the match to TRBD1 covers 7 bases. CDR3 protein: CASTRDSYGYTF. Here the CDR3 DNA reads TGCGCCAGCACCCGGGACAGTTATGGCTACACCTTC. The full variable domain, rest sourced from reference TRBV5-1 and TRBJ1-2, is KAGVTQTPRYLIKTRGQQVTLSCSPISGHRSVSWYQQTPGQGLQFLFEYFSETQRNKGNFPGRFSGRQFSNSRSEMNVSTLELGDSALYLCASTRDSYGYTFGSGTRLTVV.